This TCR beta chain was identified in a study of early T cells in non-severe SARS-CoV-2 infection. Study background: Unsorted whole-blood RNA was sequenced in bulk, leaving chains unpaired.

Individual cDNA molecules received unique molecular identifiers during library preparation. MiXCR, run by TCRdb on the 5' RACE reads, gives a single entry per CDR3 protein. The sample includes around 35,000 distinct CDR3 sequences, roughly 5.7% of them seen just once. This clonotype was observed a few times. What it binds is unknown. The CDR3 consists of 16 residues. V lost 1 base and J lost 4; bases outside the gene matches: 9. Germline lookup yields CDR1 DFQATT and CDR2 SNEGSKA (reference sequence). Findings and limits, study-wide: Anti-spike CD8 responses were favored in VDJdb matching, and private and CD4 specificities were missed.

The sequenced material came from whole blood. The sequence was collected from an adult who was a healthcare worker with PCR-confirmed SARS-CoV-2 infection or an uninfected control (not recorded which). This chain uses TRBV20-1 with TRBJ1-2, with 10 bases lining up with TRBD1. The chain's CDR3 is CSARAGQGLPIYGYTF. CDR3 DNA sequence: TGCAGTGCTAGAGCGGGACAGGGGCTTCCTATCTATGGCTACACCTTC.